What follows are 13 T cell receptor beta chains derived from one specimen sequenced in a study of beta chain features in type 1 diabetes. General study findings and limits: Across all four CD4+ subsets, people with type 1 diabetes showed modestly shorter TCRB CDR3s.

cDNA synthesis used the whole RNA isolate, giving expressed TCRB sequences. The repertoire was sequenced with immunoSEQ multiplex PCR; TCRdb's copy has only in-frame clones and lacks some. The table has roughly 260,000 clones, about a tenth seen once. These TCRs' antigens remain unknown. What was sequenced was naive CD4+ T cells from blood. The receptors come from a man aged 25 to 40 with type 1 diabetes.

The chain recombines TRBV18 with TRBJ1-2; 7 bases are a match to TRBD1. This CDR3 has 15 amino acids. Unmatched junction bases numbered 4, after V lost 3 bases and J lost 0 bases. Germline V gene sequence: CDR1 KGHSH, CDR2 LQKENI. The CDR3 protein is CASSPRTGTNYGYTF. CDR3 coding DNA: TGTGCCAGCTCACCTCGGACAGGAACTAACTATGGCTACACCTTC.

The chain is built from TRBV27 and TRBJ1-5, with TRBD1 matching over 10 bases. CDR1 is MNHEY, CDR2 SMNVEV, per germline (reference sequence). The CDR3 has 18 residues. Trimming removed 5 bases from V and 2 bases from J; junction bases left unmatched: 12. The CDR3 bases are TGTGCCAGCAGTCAACTGACAGGGGGCCATTGGGGCAATCAGCCCCAGCATTTT. Translating it yields CASSQLTGGHWGNQPQHF.

V gene TRBV11-1 combines with J gene TRBJ1-1; unclear D gene. There are 14 residues in the CDR3. The germline CDR1 and CDR2 sequences are SGHAT and FQDESV (reference sequence). Trimming removed 0 bases from V and 8 bases from J, with 13 bases in between. CDR3 amino acids: CASSLARGIGEAFF. CDR3 DNA: TGTGCCAGCAGCTTAGCAAGAGGGATCGGAGAAGCTTTCTTT.

This clone was seen a handful of times. The chain is built from TRBV29-1 and TRBJ2-6; D is undetermined. Trimming pared 1 base from V and 0 bases from J, leaving 13 bases between. The CDR3 is 17 residues long. The V gene's germline CDR1 is SQVTM and CDR2 ANQGSEA. The CDR3 bases are TGCAGCGTTGAAGCACGACAATCGAGCTCTGGGGCCAACGTCCTGACTTTC. Its translation is CSVEARQSSSGANVLTF.

V and J are TRBV18 and TRBJ1-2; 7 bases map to TRBD1. This CDR3 has 13 residues. Germline assignment: CDR1 KGHSH and CDR2 LQKENI. V dropped 3 bases and J dropped 8; count of bases not matched to a gene: 6. CDR3 protein: CASSPRDSDGYTF. The CDR3 nucleotides are TGTGCCAGCTCACCCCGGGACAGCGACGGCTACACCTTC. Drawing the rest from reference TRBV18 and TRBJ1-2, the complete variable domain is NAGVMQNPRHLVRRRGQEARLRCSPMKGHSHVYWYRQLPEEGLKFMVYLQKENIIDESGMPKERFSAEFPKEGPSILRIQQVVRGDSAAYFCASSPRDSDGYTFGSGTRLTVV.

This CDR3 reads CASSLGATTYGYTF. The CDR3 nucleotides read TGTGCCAGCAGTTTGGGAGCTACCACCTATGGCTACACCTTC. This chain joins TRBV28 and TRBJ1-2; D ambiguous. CDR1 and CDR2 (germline): MDHEN, SYDVKM. Trimming cost V 3 bases and J 4 bases, with 12 bases left between them. This CDR3 is built from 14 residues.

This clone was seen only a few times. This chain uses TRBV14 with TRBJ2-2, with 7 bases lining up with TRBD2. The V gene end was trimmed by 4 bases and the J gene end by 1 base; junction bases not matched to a gene: 6. Germline CDR1 reads SGHDN; CDR2 reads FVKESK. The CDR3 length is 16 residues. CDR3 loop: CASSRRLAVNTGELFF. DNA for the CDR3: TGTGCCAGCAGCCGTCGTCTAGCGGTGAACACCGGGGAGCTGTTTTTT.

This clone was observed a few times. The chain links TRBV4-3 to TRBJ2-5; TRBD2 might be the D (6 bases). Looked up from germline, CDR1 is LGHNA and CDR2 is YSLEER. With 0 bases removed from V and 7 bases from J, the gap between germline ends came to 18 bases. This CDR3 has 16 residues. CDR3: CASSQDWRRGIATQYF. The CDR3 coding sequence is TGCGCCAGCAGCCAAGATTGGCGGAGGGGTATAGCGACCCAGTACTTC.

This chain links TRBV11-1 with TRBJ2-5; a weak D match, TRBD2 (5 bases). Trimming removed 5 bases at V and 4 bases at J, with 11 bases between. The germline V gene encodes CDR1 SGHAT and CDR2 FQDESV (reference sequence). CDR3 length equals 13 residues. CDR3 bases: TGTGCCAGCAGCCGTCGCGGGCTAGAGACCCAGTACTTC. Translation gives CASSRRGLETQYF.

The CDR3 DNA reads TGTGCCAGCAGCTTAATTTTCCCCGGGGGTGAGCAGTTCTTC. It is translated as CASSLIFPGGEQFF. The V call is TRBV7-3, the J call TRBJ2-1; TRBD2 might be the D (6 bases). V was clipped by 1 base and J by 9 bases, with 13 bases between them. The CDR3 runs to 14 residues. Germline V lookup: CDR1 SGHTA, CDR2 FQGTGA.

This chain joins TRBV4-3 and TRBJ1-2, with TRBD1 matching over 7 bases. J lost 6 bases, V lost 1 base, and 5 bases had no gene match. CDR3 size: 14 residues. Germline CDR1 is LGHNA and CDR2 is YSLEER. CDR3 region: CASSQGAGGNGYTF. The CDR3 nucleotides are TGCGCCAGCAGCCAAGGGGCAGGGGGAAATGGCTACACCTTC.

V is TRBV5-1 and J is TRBJ2-5; D perhaps matches TRBD1 (6 bases). Germline CDR1 and CDR2: SGHRS and YFSETQ. The CDR3 is 13 residues long. V lost 1 base, J lost 3 bases, and 7 bases lay in between. CDR3 coding DNA: TGCGCCAGCAGCTTGACAGGGAAAGAGACCCAGTACTTC. It encodes CASSLTGKETQYF. Based on the CDR3 plus reference TRBV5-1 and TRBJ2-5, the full variable domain is KAGVTQTPRYLIKTRGQQVTLSCSPISGHRSVSWYQQTPGQGLQFLFEYFSETQRNKGNFPGRFSGRQFSNSRSEMNVSTLELGDSALYLCASSLTGKETQYFGPGTRLLVL.

The gene calls are TRBV6-6 and TRBJ2-1, with D possibly being TRBD2 (5 bases). This CDR3 spans 12 amino acids. V dropped 3 bases and J dropped 8 bases, with 8 bases sitting between them. Germline lookup yields CDR1 MNHNY and CDR2 SVGAGI (reference sequence). This CDR3 is CASSYIGDEQFF. The CDR3, as DNA: TGTGCCAGCAGTTATATCGGGGATGAGCAGTTCTTC.